Listed below are T cell receptor beta chains from one sample, sequenced in a study of vaccination and CD4 T cells after COVID-19. Antigens of these TCRs are unknown. Via MiXCR, TCRdb re-called the PCR reads, giving one row per CDR3 protein. The profile covers about 6,800 distinct CDR3 sequences, with approximately 59% appearing a single time and roughly 25% taken by the ten largest. The sample taken for sequencing was CD4+ T cells from blood, cultured in vitro. The receptors stem from a human donor in good health. Each CDR3 is given with its conserved first and last residue. A D gene is named only where the DNA matches it firmly. Expanded clones are given a class, and other clones once, few, many or no size at all.

V gene	clone size	D gene	J gene	CDR3 DNA	CDR3 protein
TRBV10-3	-	-	TRBJ1-1	TGTGCCATCAGTGGGTTCGGGACGGGGAACACTGAAGCTTTCTTT	CAISGFGTGNTEAFF
TRBV19	-	-	TRBJ1-1	TGTGCCAGTAGGAACAGTTACACGAACACTGAAGCTTTCTTT	CASRNSYTNTEAFF
TRBV7-9	-	-	TRBJ1-2	TGTGCCAGCAGCTTAGCGAGAGCAAACTATGGCTACACCTTC	CASSLARANYGYTF
TRBV20-1	-	TRBD2	TRBJ2-5	TGCAGTGCTGACCTAACTAGCGGGGGTGGAGAGACCCAGTACTTC	CSADLTSGGGETQYF
TRBV12-3/TRBV12-4	-	-	TRBJ2-3	TGTGCCAGCAGTTTATCTCCGGGAGCGGTAGCAGATACGCAGTATTTT	CASSLSPGAVADTQYF
TRBV5-4	few	TRBD1	TRBJ1-1	TGTGCCAGCAGCTTGGCAGTCAGGGGGGACACTGAAGCTTTCTTT	CASSLAVRGDTEAFF
TRBV20-1	-	-	TRBJ2-1	TGCAGTGCTAGGGACAGCTCCCAGGGAGATGAGCAGTTCTTC	CSARDSSQGDEQFF
TRBV20-1	-	TRBD2	TRBJ2-5	TGCAGCAGCAATCTAGCGGGGTTACGAGAGACCCAGTACTTC	CSSNLAGLRETQYF
TRBV12-5	-	-	TRBJ2-3	TGTGCTAGTGGCCTCGTGAACGGGCAGTATTTT	CASGLVNGQYF
TRBV12-3/TRBV12-4	few	-	TRBJ1-6	TGTGCCAGCACCCTCCCGGGGTCACCCCTCCACTTT	CASTLPGSPLHF
TRBV21-1	-	-	TRBJ2-5	TGTGCCAGCAGCAAAGGCACAGGGACCCACGTGGGGACCCAGTACTTC	CASSKGTGTHVGTQYF
TRBV28	-	TRBD1	TRBJ2-1	TGTGCCAGCAGGACCATAGGGACAGGGGCAGTGGCTGAGCAGTTCTTC	CASRTIGTGAVAEQFF
TRBV6-1	few	-	TRBJ1-3	TGTGCCAGCAGTACCGGACAGTATTCTGGAAACACCATATATTTT	CASSTGQYSGNTIYF
TRBV11-2	-	TRBD2	TRBJ2-7	TGTGCCAGCAGGAATATACGGGGAGGGCCGATTGGCGAGCAGTACTTC	CASRNIRGGPIGEQYF
TRBV2	few	-	TRBJ1-1	TGTGCCAGCAGTATCCCGGGCCAAGCTTTCTTT	CASSIPGQAFF
TRBV30	-	-	TRBJ1-2	TGTGCCTGGAGTTTTGGGACGGGGGAAGGCTACACCTTC	CAWSFGTGEGYTF
TRBV20-1	medium-sized	TRBD2	TRBJ2-3	TGCAGTGCTAAGTCGGGGGGATCCACAGATACGCAGTATTTT	CSAKSGGSTDTQYF